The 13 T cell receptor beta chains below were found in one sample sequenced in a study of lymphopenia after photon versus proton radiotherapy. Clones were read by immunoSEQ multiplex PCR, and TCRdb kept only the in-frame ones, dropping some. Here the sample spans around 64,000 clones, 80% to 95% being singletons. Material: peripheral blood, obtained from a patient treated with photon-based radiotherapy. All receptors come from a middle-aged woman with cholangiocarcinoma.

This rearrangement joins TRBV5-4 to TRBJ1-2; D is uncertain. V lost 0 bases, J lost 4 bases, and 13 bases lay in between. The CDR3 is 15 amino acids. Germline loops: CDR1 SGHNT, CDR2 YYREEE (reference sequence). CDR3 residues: CASSLELGVSYGYTF. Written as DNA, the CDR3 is TGTGCCAGCAGCTTGGAACTGGGCGTCAGCTATGGCTACACCTTC.

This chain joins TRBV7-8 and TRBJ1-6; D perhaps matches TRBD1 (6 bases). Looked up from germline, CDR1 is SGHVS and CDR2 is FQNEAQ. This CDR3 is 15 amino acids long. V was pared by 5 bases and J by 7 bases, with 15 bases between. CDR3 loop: CASSLLQGRNSPLHF. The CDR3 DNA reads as TGTGCCAGCAGCCTCCTACAGGGTCGGAATTCACCCCTCCACTTT.

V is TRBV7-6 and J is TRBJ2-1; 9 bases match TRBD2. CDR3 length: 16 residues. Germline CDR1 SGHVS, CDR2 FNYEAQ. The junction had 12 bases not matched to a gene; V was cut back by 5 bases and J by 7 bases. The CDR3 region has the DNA TGTGCCAGCAGCCCTAAGGCGCGGGAGGGCCCAAATGAGCAGTTCTTC. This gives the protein CASSPKAREGPNEQFF.

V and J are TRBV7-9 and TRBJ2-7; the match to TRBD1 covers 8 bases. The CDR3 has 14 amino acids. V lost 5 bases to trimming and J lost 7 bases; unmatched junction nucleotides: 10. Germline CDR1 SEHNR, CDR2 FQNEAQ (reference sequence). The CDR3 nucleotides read TGTGCCAGCAGCCCGGGACAGGCCGTAGGAGAGCAGTACTTC. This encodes CASSPGQAVGEQYF. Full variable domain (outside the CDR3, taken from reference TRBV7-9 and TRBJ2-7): DTGVSQNPRHKITKRGQNVTFRCDPISEHNRLYWYRQTLGQGPEFLTYFQNEAQLEKSRLLSDRFSAERPKGSFSTLEIQRTEQGDSAMYLCASSPGQAVGEQYFGPGTRLTVT.

The CDR3 DNA reads TGTGCCAGCAGCCTTAGCCGACAGCCTAACTATGGCTACACCTTC. The encoded protein is CASSLSRQPNYGYTF. The chain couples TRBV9 to TRBJ1-2; weak D call: TRBD1 (5 bases). This CDR3 has 15 amino acids. Trimming took off 4 bases at V and 0 bases at J, with 13 bases between the two ends. Germline CDR1 is SGDLS and CDR2 is YYNGEE.

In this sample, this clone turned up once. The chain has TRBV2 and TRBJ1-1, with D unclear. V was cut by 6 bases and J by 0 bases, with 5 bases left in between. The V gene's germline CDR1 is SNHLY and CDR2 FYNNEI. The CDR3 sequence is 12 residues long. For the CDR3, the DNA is TGTGCCAGCAGGGATCTGAACACTGAAGCTTTCTTT. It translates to CASRDLNTEAFF.

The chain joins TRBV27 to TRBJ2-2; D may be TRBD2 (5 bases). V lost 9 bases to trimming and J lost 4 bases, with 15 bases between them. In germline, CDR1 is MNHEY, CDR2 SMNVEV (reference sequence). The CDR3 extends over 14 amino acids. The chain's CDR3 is CASWRVFGTGELFF. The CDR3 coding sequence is TGTGCCAGTTGGCGGGTTTTTGGCACCGGGGAGCTGTTTTTT.

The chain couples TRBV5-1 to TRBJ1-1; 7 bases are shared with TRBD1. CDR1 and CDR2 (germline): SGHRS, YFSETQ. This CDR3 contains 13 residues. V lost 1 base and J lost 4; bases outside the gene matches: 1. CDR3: CASSLSGGTEAFF. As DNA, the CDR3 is TGCGCCAGCAGCTTGTCAGGGGGCACTGAAGCTTTCTTT.

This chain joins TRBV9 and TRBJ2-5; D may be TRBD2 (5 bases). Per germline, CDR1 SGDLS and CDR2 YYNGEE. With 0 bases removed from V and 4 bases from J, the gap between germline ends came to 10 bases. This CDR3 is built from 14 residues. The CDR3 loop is CASSVGPSLETQYF. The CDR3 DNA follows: TGTGCCAGCAGCGTAGGTCCTAGCTTAGAGACCCAGTACTTC.

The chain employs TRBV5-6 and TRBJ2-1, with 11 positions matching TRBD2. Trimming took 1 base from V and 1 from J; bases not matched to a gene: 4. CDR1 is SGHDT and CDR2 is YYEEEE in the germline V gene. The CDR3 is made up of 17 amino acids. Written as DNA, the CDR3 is TGTGCCAGCAGCTTGCCCGGGACTAGCGGTTCCTACAATGAGCAGTTCTTC. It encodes CASSLPGTSGSYNEQFF.

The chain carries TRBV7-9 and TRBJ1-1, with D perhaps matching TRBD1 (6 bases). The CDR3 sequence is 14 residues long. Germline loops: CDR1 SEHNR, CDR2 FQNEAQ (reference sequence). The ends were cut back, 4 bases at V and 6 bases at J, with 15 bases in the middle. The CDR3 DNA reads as TGTGCCAGCAGCTCCCAAACAGGGCGGTCTGAAGCTTTCTTT. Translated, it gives CASSSQTGRSEAFF.

CDR3 DNA sequence: TGTGCCAGCAGTTTGGGAGTGGGGAACTCCTACAATGAGCAGTTCTTC. This translates into CASSLGVGNSYNEQFF. The chain is built from TRBV6-5 and TRBJ2-1, with D maybe TRBD2 (5 bases). The CDR3 runs to 16 residues. Looked up from germline, CDR1 is MNHEY and CDR2 is SVGAGI. Trimming removed 4 bases at V and 0 bases at J, with 13 bases between.

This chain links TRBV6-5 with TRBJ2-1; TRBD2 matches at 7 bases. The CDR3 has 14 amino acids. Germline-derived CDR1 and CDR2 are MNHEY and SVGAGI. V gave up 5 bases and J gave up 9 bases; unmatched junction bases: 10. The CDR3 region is CASSRGLDPLEQFF. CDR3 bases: TGTGCCAGCAGTCGTGGACTAGATCCACTTGAGCAGTTCTTC.